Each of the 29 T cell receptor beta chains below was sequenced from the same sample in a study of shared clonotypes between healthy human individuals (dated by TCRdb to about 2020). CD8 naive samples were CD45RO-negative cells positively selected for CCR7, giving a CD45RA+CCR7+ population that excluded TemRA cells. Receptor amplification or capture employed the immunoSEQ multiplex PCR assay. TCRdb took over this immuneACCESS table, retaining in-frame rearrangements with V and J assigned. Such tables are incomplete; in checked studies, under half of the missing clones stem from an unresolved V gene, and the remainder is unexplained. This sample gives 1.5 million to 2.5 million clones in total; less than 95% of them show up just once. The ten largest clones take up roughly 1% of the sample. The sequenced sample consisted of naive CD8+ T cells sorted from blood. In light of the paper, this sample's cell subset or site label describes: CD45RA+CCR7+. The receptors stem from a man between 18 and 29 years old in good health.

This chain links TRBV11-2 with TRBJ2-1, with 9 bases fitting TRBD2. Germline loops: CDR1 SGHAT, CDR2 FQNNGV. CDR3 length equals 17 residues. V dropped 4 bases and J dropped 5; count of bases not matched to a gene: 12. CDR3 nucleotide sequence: TGTGCCAGCAGCTCGAGGGATTGGACTAGCGTTCACAATGAGCAGTTCTTC. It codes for CASSSRDWTSVHNEQFF.

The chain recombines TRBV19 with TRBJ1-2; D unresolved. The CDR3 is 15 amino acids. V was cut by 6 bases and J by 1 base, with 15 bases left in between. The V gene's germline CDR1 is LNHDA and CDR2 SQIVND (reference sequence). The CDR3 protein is CASRGGPFLNYGYTF. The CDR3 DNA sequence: TGTGCCAGTAGGGGAGGTCCCTTCCTTAACTATGGCTACACCTTC.

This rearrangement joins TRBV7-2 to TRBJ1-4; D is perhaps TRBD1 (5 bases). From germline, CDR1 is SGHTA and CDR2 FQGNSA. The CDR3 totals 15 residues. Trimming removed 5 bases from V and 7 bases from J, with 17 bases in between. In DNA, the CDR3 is TGTGCCAGCAGCGTAACGGAAGGGGCTGGTGAAAAACTGTTTTTT. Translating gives CASSVTEGAGEKLFF.

The chain's CDR3 is CASSSQPGQKDEKLFF. CDR3 nucleotides: TGTGCCAGCAGCTCGCAACCGGGACAGAAAGATGAAAAACTGTTTTTT. V is TRBV4-2 and J is TRBJ1-4; TRBD1 matches 7 bases. The CDR3 length is 16 residues. V lost 5 bases, J lost 6 bases, and 12 bases stayed unmatched. CDR1 and CDR2 from the germline V gene are LGHNA and YNFKEQ.

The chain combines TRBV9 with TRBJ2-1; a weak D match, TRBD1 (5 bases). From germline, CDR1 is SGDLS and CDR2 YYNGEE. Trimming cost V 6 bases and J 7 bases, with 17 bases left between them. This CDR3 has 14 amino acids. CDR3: CASIWGRVVNEQFF. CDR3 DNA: TGTGCCAGCATCTGGGGCCGGGTGGTGAATGAGCAGTTCTTC.

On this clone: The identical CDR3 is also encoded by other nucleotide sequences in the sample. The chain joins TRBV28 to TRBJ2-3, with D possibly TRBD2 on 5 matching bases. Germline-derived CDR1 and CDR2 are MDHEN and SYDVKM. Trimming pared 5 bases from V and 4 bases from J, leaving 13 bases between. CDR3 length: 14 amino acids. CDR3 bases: TGTGCCAGCAGTCCCCGTGTAGCGCCAGATACGCAGTATTTT. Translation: CASSPRVAPDTQYF.

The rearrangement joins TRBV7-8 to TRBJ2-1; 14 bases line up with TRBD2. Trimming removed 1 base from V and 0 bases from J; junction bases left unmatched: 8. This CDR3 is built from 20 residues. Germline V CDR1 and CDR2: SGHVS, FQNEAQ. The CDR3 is CASSLVVGLAGVGSYNEQFF. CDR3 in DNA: TGTGCCAGCAGCTTAGTGGTGGGACTAGCGGGAGTAGGCTCCTACAATGAGCAGTTCTTC. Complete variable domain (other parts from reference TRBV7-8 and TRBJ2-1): GAGVSQSPRYKVAKRGQDVALRCDPISGHVSLFWYQQALGQGPEFLTYFQNEAQLDKSGLPSDRFFAERPEGSVSTLKIQRTQQEDSAVYLCASSLVVGLAGVGSYNEQFFGPGTRLTVL.

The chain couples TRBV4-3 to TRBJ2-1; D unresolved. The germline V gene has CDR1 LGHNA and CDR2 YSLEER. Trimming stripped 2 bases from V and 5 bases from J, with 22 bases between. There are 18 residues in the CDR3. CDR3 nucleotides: TGCGCCAGCAGCCAAAGGTTCCCGACCCAGGCGCTCAACAATGAGCAGTTCTTC. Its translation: CASSQRFPTQALNNEQFF.

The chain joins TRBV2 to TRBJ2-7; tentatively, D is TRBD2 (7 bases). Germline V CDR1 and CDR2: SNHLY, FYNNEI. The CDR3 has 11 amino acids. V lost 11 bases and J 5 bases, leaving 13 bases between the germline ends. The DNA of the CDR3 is TGTGCCGGGCGGGGGCGCGACGAGCAGTACTTC. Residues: CAGRGRDEQYF.

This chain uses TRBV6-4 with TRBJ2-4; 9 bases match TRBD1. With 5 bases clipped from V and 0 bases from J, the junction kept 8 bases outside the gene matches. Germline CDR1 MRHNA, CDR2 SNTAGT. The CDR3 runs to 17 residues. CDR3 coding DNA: TGTGCCAGCAGTACCCCAGACAGGGGGAAAGCCAAAAACATTCAGTACTTC. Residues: CASSTPDRGKAKNIQYF.

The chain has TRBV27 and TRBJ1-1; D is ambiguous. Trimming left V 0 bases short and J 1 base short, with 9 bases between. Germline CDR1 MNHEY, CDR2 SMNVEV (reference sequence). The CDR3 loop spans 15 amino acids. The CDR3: CASSLSWTANTEAFF. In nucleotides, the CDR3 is TGTGCCAGCAGTTTATCGTGGACGGCGAACACTGAAGCTTTCTTT.

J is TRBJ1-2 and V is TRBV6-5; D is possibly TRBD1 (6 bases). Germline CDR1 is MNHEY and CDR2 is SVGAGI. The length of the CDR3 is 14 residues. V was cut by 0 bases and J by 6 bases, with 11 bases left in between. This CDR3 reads CASSYSAGDDGYTF. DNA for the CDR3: TGTGCCAGCAGTTACTCGGCAGGGGACGATGGCTACACCTTC.

Written as DNA, the CDR3 is TGTGCCAGCAGCCGGGACAGGGGGCTCCAGCCCCAGCATTTT. This codes for CASSRDRGLQPQHF. This chain connects TRBV7-9 to TRBJ1-5; 12 bases fit TRBD1. Germline loops: CDR1 SEHNR, CDR2 FQNEAQ (reference sequence). The CDR3 runs 14 residues. The V gene end was trimmed by 5 bases and the J gene end by 7 bases; junction bases not matched to a gene: 3.

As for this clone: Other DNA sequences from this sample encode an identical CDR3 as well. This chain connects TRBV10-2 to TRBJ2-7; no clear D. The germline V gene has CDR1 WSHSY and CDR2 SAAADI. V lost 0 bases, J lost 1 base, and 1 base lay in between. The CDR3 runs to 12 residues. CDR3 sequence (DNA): TGCGCCAGCAGTGAGTCGTCCTACGAGCAGTACTTC. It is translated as CASSESSYEQYF.

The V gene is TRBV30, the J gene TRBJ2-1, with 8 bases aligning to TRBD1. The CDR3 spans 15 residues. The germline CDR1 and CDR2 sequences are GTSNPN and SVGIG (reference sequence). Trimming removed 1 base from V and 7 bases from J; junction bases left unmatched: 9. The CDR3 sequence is CAWSDIPGGWNEQFF. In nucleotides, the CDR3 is TGTGCCTGGAGTGATATCCCAGGGGGCTGGAATGAGCAGTTCTTC.

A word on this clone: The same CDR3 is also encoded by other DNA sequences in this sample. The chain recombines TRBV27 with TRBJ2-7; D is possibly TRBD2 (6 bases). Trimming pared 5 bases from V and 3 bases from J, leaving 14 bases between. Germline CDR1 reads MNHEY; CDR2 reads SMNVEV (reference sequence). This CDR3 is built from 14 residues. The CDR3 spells CASSPGTGVYEQYF. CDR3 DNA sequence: TGTGCCAGCAGTCCAGGGACGGGGGTCTACGAGCAGTACTTC.

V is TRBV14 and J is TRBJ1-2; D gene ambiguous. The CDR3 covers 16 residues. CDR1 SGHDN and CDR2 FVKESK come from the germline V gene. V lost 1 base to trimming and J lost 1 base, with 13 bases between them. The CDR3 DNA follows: TGTGCCAGCAGCCAAGTCCCCCCAGGACTTAACTATGGCTACACCTTC. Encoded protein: CASSQVPPGLNYGYTF.

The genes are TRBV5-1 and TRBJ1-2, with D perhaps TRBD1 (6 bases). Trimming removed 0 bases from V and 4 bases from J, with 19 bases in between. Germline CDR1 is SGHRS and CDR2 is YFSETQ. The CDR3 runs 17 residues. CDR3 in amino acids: CASSLDSTGIGFYGYTF. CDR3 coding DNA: TGCGCCAGCAGCTTGGATAGCACAGGGATAGGATTCTATGGCTACACCTTC.

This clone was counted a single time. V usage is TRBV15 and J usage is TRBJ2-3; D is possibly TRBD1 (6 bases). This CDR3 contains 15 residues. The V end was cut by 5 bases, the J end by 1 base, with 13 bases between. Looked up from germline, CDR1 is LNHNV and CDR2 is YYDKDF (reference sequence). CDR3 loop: CATSGTGWGTDTQYF. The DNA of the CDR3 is TGTGCCACCAGCGGAACAGGGTGGGGCACAGATACGCAGTATTTT.

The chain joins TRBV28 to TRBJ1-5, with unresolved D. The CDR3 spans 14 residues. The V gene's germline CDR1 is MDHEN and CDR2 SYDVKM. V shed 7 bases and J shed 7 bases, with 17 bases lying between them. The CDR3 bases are TGTGCCAGCACCCTTGGGGAGACCGGGCAGCCCCAGCATTTT. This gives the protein CASTLGETGQPQHF.

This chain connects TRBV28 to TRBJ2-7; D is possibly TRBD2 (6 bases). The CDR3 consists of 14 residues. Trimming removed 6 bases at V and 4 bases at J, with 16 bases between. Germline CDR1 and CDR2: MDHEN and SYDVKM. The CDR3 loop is CASRPTSNSYEQYF. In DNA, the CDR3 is TGTGCCAGCAGACCGACTAGTAACTCGTACGAGCAGTACTTC.

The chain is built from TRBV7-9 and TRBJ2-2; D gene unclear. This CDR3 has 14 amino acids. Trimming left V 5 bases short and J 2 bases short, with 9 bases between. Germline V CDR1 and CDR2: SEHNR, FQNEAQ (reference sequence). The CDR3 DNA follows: TGTGCCAGCAGCAGGGTGGTTAACACCGGGGAGCTGTTTTTT. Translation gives CASSRVVNTGELFF.

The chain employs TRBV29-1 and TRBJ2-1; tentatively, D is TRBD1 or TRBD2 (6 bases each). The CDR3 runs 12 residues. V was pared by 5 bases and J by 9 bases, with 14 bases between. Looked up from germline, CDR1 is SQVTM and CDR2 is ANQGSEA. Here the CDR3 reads CSVLMGGVEQFF. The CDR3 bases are TGCAGCGTTTTAATGGGGGGCGTTGAGCAGTTCTTC.

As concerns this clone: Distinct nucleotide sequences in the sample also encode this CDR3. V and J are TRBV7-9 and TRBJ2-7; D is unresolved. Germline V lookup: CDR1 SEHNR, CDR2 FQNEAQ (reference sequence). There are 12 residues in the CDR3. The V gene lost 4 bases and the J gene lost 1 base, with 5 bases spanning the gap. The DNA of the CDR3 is TGTGCCAGCAGCTACGGGTCCTACGAGCAGTACTTC. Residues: CASSYGSYEQYF.

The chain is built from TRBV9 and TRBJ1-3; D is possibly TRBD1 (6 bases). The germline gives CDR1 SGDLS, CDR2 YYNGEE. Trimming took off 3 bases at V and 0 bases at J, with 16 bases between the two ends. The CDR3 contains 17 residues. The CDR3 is CASSEPLQGSSGNTIYF. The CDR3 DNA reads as TGTGCCAGCAGCGAGCCCCTACAGGGATCCTCTGGAAACACCATATATTTT.

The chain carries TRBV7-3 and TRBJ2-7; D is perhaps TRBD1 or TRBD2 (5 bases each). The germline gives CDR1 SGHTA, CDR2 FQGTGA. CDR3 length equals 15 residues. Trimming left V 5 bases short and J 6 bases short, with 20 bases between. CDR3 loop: CASSPRDRNSAEQYF. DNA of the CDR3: TGTGCCAGCAGCCCCAGGGACCGGAATTCAGCCGAGCAGTACTTC.

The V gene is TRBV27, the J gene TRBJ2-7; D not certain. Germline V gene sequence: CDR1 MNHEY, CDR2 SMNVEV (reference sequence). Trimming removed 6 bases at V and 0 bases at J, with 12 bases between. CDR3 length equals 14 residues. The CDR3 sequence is CASRGPDVSYEQYF. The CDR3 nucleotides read TGTGCCAGCAGAGGGCCCGACGTCTCCTACGAGCAGTACTTC.

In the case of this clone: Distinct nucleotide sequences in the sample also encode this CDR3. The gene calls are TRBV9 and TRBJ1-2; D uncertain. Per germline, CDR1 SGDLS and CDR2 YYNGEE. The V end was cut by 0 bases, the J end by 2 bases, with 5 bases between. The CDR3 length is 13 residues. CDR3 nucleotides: TGTGCCAGCAGCGTAGCTCACAACTATGGCTACACCTTC. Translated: CASSVAHNYGYTF.

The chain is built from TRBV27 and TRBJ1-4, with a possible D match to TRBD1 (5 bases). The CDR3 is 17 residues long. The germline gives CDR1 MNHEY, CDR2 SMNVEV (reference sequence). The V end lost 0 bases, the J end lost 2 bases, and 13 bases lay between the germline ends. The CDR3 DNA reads TGTGCCAGCAGTTTATCGGGTGTTGGGGGGACTAATGAAAAACTGTTTTTT. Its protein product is CASSLSGVGGTNEKLFF.